What follows are 14 T cell receptor beta chains derived from one specimen sequenced in a study of CD8 T cells in Susac syndrome. Reverse transcription used about 0.45 to 1 ug RNA and random hexamers. TCRdb independently ran MiXCR on the immunoSEQ multiplex PCR reads; one entry per CDR3 protein. The repertoire includes a few hundred thousand distinct CDR3 sequences, 89% of them detected once, and about 0.17% sits in the top ten. Sequenced: CD8+ T cells from PBMCs. These receptor sequences come from a human donor with multiple sclerosis.

The chain combines TRBV28 with TRBJ2-1; D unclear. Germline V gene sequence: CDR1 MDHEN, CDR2 SYDVKM. The CDR3 has 15 residues. Between the trimmed V and J ends, which lost 5 bases and 7 bases, there was a span of 18 bases. CDR3 sequence: CASSGRSTSRNEQFF. The CDR3 DNA reads as TGTGCCAGCAGTGGAAGGAGTACGAGCAGGAATGAGCAGTTCTTC. The whole variable domain, filled in from reference TRBV28 and TRBJ2-1, reads DVKVTQSSRYLVKRTGEKVFLECVQDMDHENMFWYRQDPGLGLRLIYFSYDVKMKEKGDIPEGYSVSREKKERFSLILESASTNQTSMYLCASSGRSTSRNEQFFGPGTRLTVL.

The rearrangement joins TRBV6-6 to TRBJ1-1; 7 bases are a match to TRBD1. With 0 bases clipped from V and 1 base from J, the junction kept 5 bases outside the gene matches. The CDR3 length is 16 residues. CDR1 MNHNY and CDR2 SVGAGI come from the germline V gene (reference sequence). CDR3 sequence reads: CASSYSPGQANTEAFF. For the CDR3, the DNA is TGTGCCAGCAGTTACTCGCCCGGACAGGCGAACACTGAAGCTTTCTTT.

The chain links TRBV30 to TRBJ2-1, with D unresolved. Germline CDR1 reads GTSNPN; CDR2 reads SVGIG (reference sequence). The CDR3 is 12 amino acids. Trimming pared 0 bases from V and 5 bases from J, leaving 5 bases between. CDR3 nucleotide sequence: TGTGCCTGGAGTGTCGGAGACAATGAGCAGTTCTTC. Its protein is CAWSVGDNEQFF.

This rearrangement joins TRBV5-4 to TRBJ2-3, with 14 bases that match TRBD2. CDR3 length: 16 residues. With 4 bases clipped from V and 3 bases from J, the junction kept 4 bases outside the gene matches. CDR1 is SGHNT, CDR2 YYREEE, per germline (reference sequence). In nucleotides, the CDR3 is TGTGCCAGCAGCGGGACTAGCGGGAGATTTACAGATACGCAGTATTTT. Translation gives CASSGTSGRFTDTQYF.

This clonotype occurred once. This chain uses TRBV29-1 with TRBJ2-3; perhaps TRBD2 as D (5 bases). CDR1 is SQVTM and CDR2 is ANQGSEA in the germline V gene. V was trimmed by 4 bases and J by 5 bases, leaving 16 bases between them. The CDR3 totals 14 residues. The CDR3 DNA is TGCAGCGTTGGGATTCTAGCAGCACAAGATACGCAGTATTTT. It translates to CSVGILAAQDTQYF.

This clonotype appeared a few times. The chain employs TRBV4-3 and TRBJ2-7; TRBD1 might be the D (6 bases). V dropped 3 bases and J dropped 2 bases, with 11 bases sitting between them. The CDR3 has 14 residues. Per the germline V gene, CDR1 is LGHNA and CDR2 is YSLEER. CDR3 bases: TGCGCCAGCAGCCAGGGGGCAGTCCCCTACGAGCAGTACTTC. Its translation is CASSQGAVPYEQYF.

The chain employs TRBV5-6 and TRBJ2-1; 10 bases line up with TRBD2. The CDR3 has 16 residues. The V segment lost 3 bases and the J segment 4 bases; nucleotides outside the gene matches: 7. Germline loops: CDR1 SGHDT, CDR2 YYEEEE. The CDR3 coding sequence is TGTGCCAGCAGCTCGGCCGTTAGCGGGAGGTACAATGAGCAGTTCTTC. Translation: CASSSAVSGRYNEQFF.

This sequence joins TRBV10-3 and TRBJ1-5, with 8 bases that match TRBD1. CDR1 and CDR2 from the germline V gene are ENHRY and SYGVKD. The length of the CDR3 is 15 residues. V shed 0 bases and J 5 bases; nucleotides not matched to a gene: 3. CDR3 sequence: CAISESAGGYQPQHF. CDR3 DNA sequence: TGTGCCATCAGTGAGTCGGCAGGGGGCTATCAGCCCCAGCATTTT.

This clonotype was counted a few times. Here the CDR3 DNA reads TGTGCCAGCAGTTTAGGTGGGGCGGCATCCTACGAGCAGTACTTC. Residues: CASSLGGAASYEQYF. V gene TRBV6-5 combines with J gene TRBJ2-7, with D tentatively TRBD1 (5 bases). The CDR3 sequence is 15 residues long. Germline V gives CDR1 MNHEY, CDR2 SVGAGI. The V and J ends lost 4 bases and 1 base respectively, with 14 bases between them.

The chain is built from TRBV29-1 and TRBJ2-7; 7 nucleotides agree with TRBD1. From germline, CDR1 is SQVTM and CDR2 ANQGSEA. This CDR3 comprises 14 residues. The J segment lost 0 bases and the V segment lost 0 bases, leaving 2 bases of the junction unmatched. The CDR3 nucleotides read TGCAGCGTTGAAGAGGCAGGGGGCTCCTACGAGCAGTACTTC. Amino acid sequence: CSVEEAGGSYEQYF.

This rearrangement joins TRBV4-1 to TRBJ2-3; the D is unclear. The CDR3 totals 14 residues. Germline CDR1 is MGHRA and CDR2 is YSYEKL. V shed 1 base and J shed 6 bases, with 11 bases lying between them. CDR3 sequence reads: CASSQVYDGDTQYF. CDR3 DNA sequence: TGCGCCAGCAGCCAAGTTTATGACGGGGATACGCAGTATTTT.

The rearrangement links TRBV4-3 to TRBJ2-2; D unresolved. V was cut by 1 base and J by 1 base, with 7 bases left in between. The germline V gene has CDR1 LGHNA and CDR2 YSLEER. The CDR3 spans 15 residues. The CDR3 is CASSQGLENTGELFF. The CDR3 DNA is TGCGCCAGCAGCCAAGGTCTGGAGAACACCGGGGAGCTGTTTTTT.

A single count supports this clonotype. Germline is not matched at one junction end, which may reflect a read error. V is TRBV7-8 and J is TRBJ2-2; the match to TRBD1 covers 10 bases. This CDR3 has 15 amino acids. Germline CDR1 and CDR2: SGHVS and FQNEAQ. The CDR3 loop is CASSQRQGAGGEPFF. The CDR3 region has the DNA TGTGCCAGCAGCCAACGACAGGGGGCTGGCGGGGAGCCGTTTTTT.

The CDR3 DNA reads TGTGCCAGCAGTTTAGACGGGGCGAACTATGGCTACACCTTC. Protein: CASSLDGANYGYTF. This chain connects TRBV27 to TRBJ1-2; tentatively, D is TRBD1 (5 bases). CDR1 is MNHEY and CDR2 is SMNVEV in the germline V gene (reference sequence). V was trimmed by 2 bases and J by 2 bases, leaving 9 bases between them. The CDR3 is made up of 14 amino acids.